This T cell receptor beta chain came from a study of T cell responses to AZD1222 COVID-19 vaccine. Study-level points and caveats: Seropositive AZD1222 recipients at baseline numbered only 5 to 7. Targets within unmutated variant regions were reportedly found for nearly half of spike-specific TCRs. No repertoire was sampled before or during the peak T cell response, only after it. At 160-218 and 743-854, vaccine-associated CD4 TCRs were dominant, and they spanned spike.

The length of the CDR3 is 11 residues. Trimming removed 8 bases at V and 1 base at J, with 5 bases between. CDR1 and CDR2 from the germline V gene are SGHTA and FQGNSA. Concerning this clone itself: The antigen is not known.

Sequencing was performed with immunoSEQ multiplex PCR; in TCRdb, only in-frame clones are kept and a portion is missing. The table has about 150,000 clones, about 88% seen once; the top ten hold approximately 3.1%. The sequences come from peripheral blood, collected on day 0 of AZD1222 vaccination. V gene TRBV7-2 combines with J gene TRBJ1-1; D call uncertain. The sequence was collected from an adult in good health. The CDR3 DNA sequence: TGTGCCAGCGGAAGGAACACTGAAGCTTTCTTT. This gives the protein CASGRNTEAFF.